The next 21 T cell receptor beta chains were all read from a single sample in a study of shared clonotypes between healthy human individuals. Here immunoSEQ multiplex PCR was the method, and the copy in TCRdb shows in-frame clones only, minus some. This table has more than 200,000 clones, just over 65% appearing once. Sequenced input: memory CD4+ T cells sorted from blood. Subset: CD45RA-negative fraction. The receptors here all came from a man aged 30-40 years in good health.

V and J are TRBV7-2 and TRBJ2-1; 10 bases are a match to TRBD2. The J segment lost 8 bases and the V segment lost 2 bases, leaving 12 bases of the junction unmatched. Germline V gene data show CDR1 as SGHTA and CDR2 as FQGNSA. The CDR3 is 17 residues long. The CDR3 protein is CASSLTGTSASGYEQFF. CDR3 DNA: TGTGCCAGCAGCTTAACGGGGACTAGCGCCTCCGGTTATGAGCAGTTCTTC.

Here the CDR3 DNA reads TGTGCCAGCAGCTTAGACGGTGGGGCAGACAATGAGCAGTTCTTC. Its translation is CASSLDGGADNEQFF. The gene calls are TRBV11-2 and TRBJ2-1, with D maybe TRBD1 (5 bases). V dropped 0 bases and J dropped 5 bases, with 11 bases sitting between them. The CDR3 loop spans 15 amino acids. Germline V CDR1 and CDR2: SGHAT, FQNNGV.

J is TRBJ2-5 and V is TRBV18; TRBD1 matches 11 bases. The CDR3 totals 15 residues. With 2 bases clipped from V and 4 bases from J, the junction kept 3 bases outside the gene matches. CDR1 KGHSH and CDR2 LQKENI come from the germline V gene. CDR3 region: CASSPKDRGRETQYF. CDR3 bases: TGTGCCAGCTCACCAAAGGACAGGGGGCGAGAGACCCAGTACTTC.

The V and J genes are TRBV19 and TRBJ2-1; D not certain. The germline V and J ends were trimmed by 4 bases and 0 bases, with 10 bases remaining between them. The germline CDR1 and CDR2 sequences are LNHDA and SQIVND (reference sequence). This CDR3 spans 15 amino acids. This CDR3 reads CASSRGTDSYNEQFF. CDR3 bases: TGTGCCAGTAGTAGGGGAACCGACTCCTACAATGAGCAGTTCTTC.

The chain carries TRBV7-8 and TRBJ1-2, with TRBD1 matching over 8 bases. Germline CDR1 is SGHVS and CDR2 is FQNEAQ. Trimming removed 0 bases from V and 2 bases from J; junction bases left unmatched: 5. The CDR3 covers 16 residues. The CDR3 spells CASSLAGGTGNYGYTF. CDR3 DNA sequence: TGTGCCAGCAGCTTAGCGGGGGGGACAGGAAACTATGGCTACACCTTC.

The chain joins TRBV2 to TRBJ2-3; a weak D match, TRBD2 (5 bases). Germline assignment: CDR1 SNHLY and CDR2 FYNNEI. The CDR3 covers 13 residues. Trimming shortened V by 1 base and J by 4 bases, and 6 bases separated the two germline ends. Here the CDR3 reads CASSEGESDTQYF. CDR3 DNA sequence: TGTGCCAGCAGTGAAGGGGAGTCAGATACGCAGTATTTT.

V and J are TRBV5-5 and TRBJ2-7; D unresolved. V was pared by 1 base and J by 5 bases, with 10 bases between. From germline, CDR1 is SGHKS and CDR2 YYEKEE (reference sequence). CDR3 size: 13 residues. The CDR3 region has the DNA TGTGCCAGCAGCTTGCTGATGAACCACGAGCAGTACTTC. Encoded protein: CASSLLMNHEQYF. Full variable domain (missing parts from reference TRBV5-5 and TRBJ2-7): DAGVTQSPTHLIKTRGQQVTLRCSPISGHKSVSWYQQVLGQGPQFIFQYYEKEERGRGNFPDRFSARQFPNYSSELNVNALLLGDSALYLCASSLLMNHEQYFGPGTRLTVT.

The chain employs TRBV7-9 and TRBJ1-5; 7 nucleotides match TRBD1. Germline V gives CDR1 SEHNR, CDR2 FQNEAQ (reference sequence). This CDR3 contains 13 residues. V shed 3 bases and J 8 bases; nucleotides not matched to a gene: 4. CDR3 region: CASSLAGGKPQHF. CDR3 nucleotide sequence: TGTGCCAGCAGCTTGGCAGGGGGTAAGCCCCAGCATTTT. Complete variable domain (other parts from reference TRBV7-9 and TRBJ1-5): DTGVSQNPRHKITKRGQNVTFRCDPISEHNRLYWYRQTLGQGPEFLTYFQNEAQLEKSRLLSDRFSAERPKGSFSTLEIQRTEQGDSAMYLCASSLAGGKPQHFGDGTRLSIL.

The chain combines TRBV5-5 with TRBJ1-4; D uncertain. Germline V gene lookup returns CDR1 SGHKS and CDR2 YYEKEE (reference sequence). V was pared by 0 bases and J by 8 bases, with 8 bases between. CDR3 length equals 13 residues. CDR3 DNA sequence: TGTGCCAGCAGCTTGGCCTCCGTCGAAAAACTGTTTTTT. Translating gives CASSLASVEKLFF.

Points on this clone: Distinct nucleotide sequences in the sample also encode this CDR3. The chain couples TRBV4-1 to TRBJ2-1; the D gene is possibly TRBD2 (5 bases). Trimming took off 3 bases at V and 5 bases at J, with 8 bases between the two ends. This CDR3 comprises 13 residues. Germline V gene lookup returns CDR1 MGHRA and CDR2 YSYEKL. CDR3 DNA sequence: TGCGCCAGCAGCCACCCGGGAAACAATGAGCAGTTCTTC. This gives the protein CASSHPGNNEQFF.

The rearrangement joins TRBV5-5 to TRBJ2-6; D gene uncertain. The germline CDR1 and CDR2 sequences are SGHKS and YYEKEE (reference sequence). This CDR3 has 17 residues. V was trimmed by 4 bases and J by 0 bases, leaving 14 bases between them. CDR3 nucleotides: TGTGCCAGCAGCCCCAGCCCCTCAAGCTCTGGGGCCAACGTCCTGACTTTC. Translating gives CASSPSPSSSGANVLTF.

The chain recombines TRBV29-1 with TRBJ2-3; 11 positions match TRBD1. The CDR3 has 18 amino acids. CDR1 and CDR2 (germline): SQVTM, ANQGSEA. V gave up 1 base and J gave up 0 bases; unmatched junction bases: 9. The CDR3 DNA is TGCAGCGTTGAAGGGGACAGGGGGATCTCCATTAGCACAGATACGCAGTATTTT. Residues: CSVEGDRGISISTDTQYF.

This clone was recorded a few times. V gene TRBV18 combines with J gene TRBJ2-3, with TRBD2 matching over 7 bases. CDR1 is KGHSH and CDR2 is LQKENI in the germline V gene. This CDR3 region has 15 residues. V dropped 2 bases and J dropped 2; count of bases not matched to a gene: 4. This CDR3 reads CASSPYSGNTDTQYF. The CDR3, as DNA: TGTGCCAGCTCACCATACAGCGGGAACACAGATACGCAGTATTTT.

This clone was seen more than once but under ten times. The V and J genes are TRBV29-1 and TRBJ2-5, with D unresolved. Between the trimmed V and J ends, which lost 4 bases and 2 bases, there was a span of 8 bases. Germline V CDR1 and CDR2: SQVTM, ANQGSEA. The CDR3 runs to 12 residues. CDR3 sequence: CSVVEQQETQYF. The CDR3 region has the DNA TGCAGCGTTGTCGAACAGCAAGAGACCCAGTACTTC.

This clone was seen a few times. CDR3 DNA sequence: TGTGCCAGCATGGCTAGCGGGAATTTACACGAGCAGTACTTC. Protein sequence: CASMASGNLHEQYF. The V gene is TRBV6-1, the J gene TRBJ2-7, with 9 bases aligning to TRBD2. The germline CDR1 and CDR2 sequences are MNHNS and SASEGT. V trimming: 7 bases; J trimming: 5 bases; junction bases outside the gene matches: 9. The CDR3 sequence is 14 residues long.

V is TRBV5-6 and J is TRBJ2-5, with D possibly being TRBD2 (5 bases). The CDR3 is made up of 13 amino acids. Deletions cut 0 bases from V and 9 bases from J, with 12 bases between. Germline CDR1 SGHDT, CDR2 YYEEEE. CDR3 in DNA: TGTGCCAGCAGCTTGGTCCCTAACGGGGCCCAGTACTTC. This gives the protein CASSLVPNGAQYF. Supplemented by reference TRBV5-6 and TRBJ2-5, the full variable domain reads DAGVTQSPTHLIKTRGQQVTLRCSPKSGHDTVSWYQQALGQGPQFIFQYYEEEERQRGNFPDRFSGHQFPNYSSELNVNALLLGDSALYLCASSLVPNGAQYFGPGTRLLVL.

The rearrangement links TRBV5-1 to TRBJ2-3, with D perhaps TRBD1 (6 bases). The ends were cut back, 0 bases at V and 0 bases at J, with 11 bases in the middle. The CDR3 length is 16 residues. The germline V gene encodes CDR1 SGHRS and CDR2 YFSETQ. The CDR3 nucleotides read TGCGCCAGCAGCTTGGGGCAGGGGTTGAGCACAGATACGCAGTATTTT. It is translated as CASSLGQGLSTDTQYF.

The rearrangement joins TRBV5-5 to TRBJ2-3; 10 bases are shared with TRBD2. The CDR3 length is 18 residues. Germline CDR1 is SGHKS and CDR2 is YYEKEE (reference sequence). V lost 0 bases and J lost 3; bases outside the gene matches: 10. CDR3 loop: CASSLGSGRKLWTDTQYF. The CDR3 DNA reads TGTGCCAGCAGCTTGGGTAGCGGGAGGAAGCTGTGGACAGATACGCAGTATTTT.

V gene TRBV18 combines with J gene TRBJ2-7, with TRBD1 as a possible D gene (5 bases). The V end was cut by 2 bases, the J end by 2 bases, with 10 bases between. The length of the CDR3 is 14 residues. Germline CDR1 reads KGHSH; CDR2 reads LQKENI. CDR3 DNA: TGTGCCAGCTCACCAGACCACAGGCCCTACGAGCAGTACTTC. As protein: CASSPDHRPYEQYF.

The chain uses TRBV27 and TRBJ1-2, with a weak D call TRBD1 (6 bases). Germline CDR1 and CDR2: MNHEY and SMNVEV (reference sequence). Trimming left V 5 bases short and J 8 bases short, with 18 bases between. The CDR3 has 14 amino acids. The CDR3 DNA follows: TGTGCCAGCAGTCGAAATAGGGACAACCAGGGCTACACCTTC. The encoded protein is CASSRNRDNQGYTF.

This sequence joins TRBV5-1 and TRBJ1-1; TRBD1 aligns across 7 bases. V shed 0 bases, J shed 4 bases, and the junction held 9 bases outside the gene matches. Per the germline V gene, CDR1 is SGHRS and CDR2 is YFSETQ. The CDR3 loop spans 16 amino acids. CDR3 loop: CASSLDLQGWGTEAFF. CDR3 nucleotide sequence: TGCGCCAGCAGCTTGGATTTACAGGGGTGGGGCACTGAAGCTTTCTTT.